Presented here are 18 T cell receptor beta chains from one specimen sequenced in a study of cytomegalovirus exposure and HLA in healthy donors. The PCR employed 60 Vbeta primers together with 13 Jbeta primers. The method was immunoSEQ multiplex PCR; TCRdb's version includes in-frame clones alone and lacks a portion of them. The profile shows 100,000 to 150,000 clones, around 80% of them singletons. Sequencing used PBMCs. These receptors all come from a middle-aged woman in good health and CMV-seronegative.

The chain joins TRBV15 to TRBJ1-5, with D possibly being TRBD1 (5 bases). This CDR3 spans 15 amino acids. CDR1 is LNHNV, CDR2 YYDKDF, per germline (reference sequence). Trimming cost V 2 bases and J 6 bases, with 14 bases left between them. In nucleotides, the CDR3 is TGTGCCACCAGCAGACAGGGTGGCTTAGGTCAGCCCCAGCATTTT. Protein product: CATSRQGGLGQPQHF.

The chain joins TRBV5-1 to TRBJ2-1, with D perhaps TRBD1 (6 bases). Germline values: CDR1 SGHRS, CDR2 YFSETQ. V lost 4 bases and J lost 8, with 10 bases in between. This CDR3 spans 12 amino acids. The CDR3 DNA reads TGCGCCAGCAGCCTTGGGGGCCATGAGCAGTTCTTC. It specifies CASSLGGHEQFF.

The CDR3 is CASSETGGHQPQHF. The CDR3 DNA follows: TGTGCCAGCAGTGAGACAGGGGGCCATCAGCCCCAGCATTTT. The chain employs TRBV6-1 and TRBJ1-5; 10 bases match TRBD1. CDR3 length: 14 amino acids. The germline V gene encodes CDR1 MNHNS and CDR2 SASEGT. Trimming removed 3 bases from V and 5 bases from J; junction bases left unmatched: 1.

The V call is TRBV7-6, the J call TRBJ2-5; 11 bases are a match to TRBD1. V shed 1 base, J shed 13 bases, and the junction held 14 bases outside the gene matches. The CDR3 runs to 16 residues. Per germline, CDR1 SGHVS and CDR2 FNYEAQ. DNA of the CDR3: TGTGCCAGCAGCTTAGGCGAGTCGGGACAGGGGGGGATCCGGTACTTC. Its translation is CASSLGESGQGGIRYF.

This CDR3 reads CASSPAGAPGVNEKLFF. The CDR3 bases are TGCGCCAGCAGCCCAGCGGGCGCTCCGGGGGTGAATGAAAAACTGTTTTTT. J is TRBJ1-4 and V is TRBV4-3; D is possibly TRBD1 (5 bases). This CDR3 spans 17 amino acids. Between the trimmed V and J ends, which lost 4 bases and 5 bases, there was a span of 20 bases. Germline V gene lookup returns CDR1 LGHNA and CDR2 YSLEER.

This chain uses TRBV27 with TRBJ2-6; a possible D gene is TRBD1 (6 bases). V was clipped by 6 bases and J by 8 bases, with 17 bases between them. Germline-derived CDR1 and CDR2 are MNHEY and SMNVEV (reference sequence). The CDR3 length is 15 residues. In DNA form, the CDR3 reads TGTGCCAGCAGGTTAGGGGACACAAGGACCAACGTCCTGACTTTC. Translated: CASRLGDTRTNVLTF.

The CDR3 DNA is TGTGCCAGCGGTAAGAGGGAGGAAGCCTACGAGCAGTACTTC. Translating it yields CASGKREEAYEQYF. The chain employs TRBV2 and TRBJ2-7; D may be TRBD2 (6 bases). Germline V lookup: CDR1 SNHLY, CDR2 FYNNEI. V dropped 8 bases and J dropped 2 bases, with 16 bases sitting between them. This CDR3 comprises 14 residues.

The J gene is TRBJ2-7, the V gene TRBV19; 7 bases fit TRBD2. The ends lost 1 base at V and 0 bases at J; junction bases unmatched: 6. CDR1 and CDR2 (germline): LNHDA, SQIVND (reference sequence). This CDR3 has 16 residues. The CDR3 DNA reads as TGTGCCAGTAGTATAGGACTAGCCGTTAGCTCCTACGAGCAGTACTTC. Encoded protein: CASSIGLAVSSYEQYF. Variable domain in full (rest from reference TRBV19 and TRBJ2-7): DGGITQSPKYLFRKEGQNVTLSCEQNLNHDAMYWYRQDPGQGLRLIYYSQIVNDFQKGDIAEGYSVSREKKESFPLTVTSAQKNPTAFYLCASSIGLAVSSYEQYFGPGTRLTVT.

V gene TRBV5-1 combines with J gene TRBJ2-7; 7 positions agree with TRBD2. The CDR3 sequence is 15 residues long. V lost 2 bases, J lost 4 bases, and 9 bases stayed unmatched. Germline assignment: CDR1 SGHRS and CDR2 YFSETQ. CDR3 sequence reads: CASSFGGRAEYEQYF. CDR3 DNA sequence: TGCGCCAGCAGCTTTGGAGGGAGGGCCGAATACGAGCAGTACTTC.

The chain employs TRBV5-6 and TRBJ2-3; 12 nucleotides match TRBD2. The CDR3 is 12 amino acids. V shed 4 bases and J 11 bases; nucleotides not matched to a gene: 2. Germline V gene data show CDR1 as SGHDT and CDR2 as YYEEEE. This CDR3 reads CASSPLAGGQYF. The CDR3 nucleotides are TGTGCCAGCAGCCCACTAGCGGGGGGGCAGTATTTT.

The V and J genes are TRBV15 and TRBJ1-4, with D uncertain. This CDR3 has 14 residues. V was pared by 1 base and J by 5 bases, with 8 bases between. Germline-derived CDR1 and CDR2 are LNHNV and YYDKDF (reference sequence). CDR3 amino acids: CATSRVLVNEKLFF. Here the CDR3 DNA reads TGTGCCACCAGCAGAGTATTAGTGAATGAAAAACTGTTTTTT.

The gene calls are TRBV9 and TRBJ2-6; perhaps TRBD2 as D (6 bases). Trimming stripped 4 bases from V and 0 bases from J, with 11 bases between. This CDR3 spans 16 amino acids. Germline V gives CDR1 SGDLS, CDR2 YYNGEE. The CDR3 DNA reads TGTGCCAGCAGCTCCGGAGGGAGCTCTGGGGCCAACGTCCTGACTTTC. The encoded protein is CASSSGGSSGANVLTF.

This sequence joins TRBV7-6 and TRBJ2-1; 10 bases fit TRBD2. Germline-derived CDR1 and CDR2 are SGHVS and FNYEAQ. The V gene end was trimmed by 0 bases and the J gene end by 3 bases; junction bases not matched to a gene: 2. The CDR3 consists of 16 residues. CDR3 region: CASSLALAGDYNEQFF. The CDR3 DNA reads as TGTGCCAGCAGCTTAGCCCTAGCGGGAGACTACAATGAGCAGTTCTTC.

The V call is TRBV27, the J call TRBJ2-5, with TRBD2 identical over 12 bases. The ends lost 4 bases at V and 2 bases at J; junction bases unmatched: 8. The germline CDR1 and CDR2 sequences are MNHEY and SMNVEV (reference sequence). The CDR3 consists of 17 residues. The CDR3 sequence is CASSSGLAGWRQETQYF. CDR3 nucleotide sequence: TGTGCCAGCAGTTCCGGACTAGCGGGGTGGAGACAAGAGACCCAGTACTTC.

CDR3 residues: CASSAGTVNTEAFF. The CDR3 DNA is TGTGCCAGCAGCGCCGGGACAGTGAACACTGAAGCTTTCTTT. The rearrangement joins TRBV9 to TRBJ1-1; 7 bases agree with TRBD1. This CDR3 is 14 amino acids long. Germline V gene lookup returns CDR1 SGDLS and CDR2 YYNGEE. V dropped 3 bases and J dropped 0; count of bases not matched to a gene: 2.

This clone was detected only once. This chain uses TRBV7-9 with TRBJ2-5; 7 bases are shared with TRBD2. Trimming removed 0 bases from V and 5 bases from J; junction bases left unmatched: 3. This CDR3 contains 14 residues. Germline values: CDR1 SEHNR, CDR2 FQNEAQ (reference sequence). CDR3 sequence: CASSLAGGSETQYF. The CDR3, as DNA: TGTGCCAGCAGCTTAGCCGGCGGGAGCGAGACCCAGTACTTC. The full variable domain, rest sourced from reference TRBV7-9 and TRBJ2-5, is DTGVSQNPRHKITKRGQNVTFRCDPISEHNRLYWYRQTLGQGPEFLTYFQNEAQLEKSRLLSDRFSAERPKGSFSTLEIQRTEQGDSAMYLCASSLAGGSETQYFGPGTRLLVL.

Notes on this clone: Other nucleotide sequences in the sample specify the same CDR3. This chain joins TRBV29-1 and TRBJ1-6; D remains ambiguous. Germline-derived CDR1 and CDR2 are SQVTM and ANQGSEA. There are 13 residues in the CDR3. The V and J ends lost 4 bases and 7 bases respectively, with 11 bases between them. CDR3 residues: CSVGGRANSPLHF. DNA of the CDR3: TGCAGCGTTGGAGGGAGGGCCAATTCACCCCTCCACTTT. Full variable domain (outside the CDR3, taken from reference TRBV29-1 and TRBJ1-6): SAVISQKPSRDICQRGTSLTIQCQVDSQVTMMFWYRQQPGQSLTLIATANQGSEATYESGFVIDKFPISRPNLTFSTLTVSNMSPEDSSIYLCSVGGRANSPLHFGNGTRLTVT.

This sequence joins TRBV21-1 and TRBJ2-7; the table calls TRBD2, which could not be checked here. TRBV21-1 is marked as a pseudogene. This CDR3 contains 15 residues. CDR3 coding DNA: TGTGCCAGCCCCAGGAAACCCGCGGGCGCCTACGAGCAGTACTTC. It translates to CASPRKPAGAYEQYF.